This TCR beta chain derives from a study of OX40 agonist ivuxolimab in advanced cancers. Across the study: Partial responses occurred in Three dose-escalation patients, one with hepatocellular carcinoma and two with cutaneous melanoma. Study-level results: Antigen specificity of clonally expanded peripheral T cells was not established. Mean expanded clone counts were higher in CD8+ than CD4+ T cells.

This CDR3 comprises 17 residues. In germline, CDR1 is LGHNA, CDR2 YSLEER. Trimming cost V 1 base and J 0 bases, with 13 bases left between them. As concerns this clone: Antigen unknown.

Generated by immunoSEQ multiplex PCR, the TCRdb table keeps only in-frame clones and is missing some. The data show about 41,000 clones, 89% seen once. This rearrangement joins TRBV4-3 to TRBJ1-3; D may be TRBD1 (5 bases). The source was CD4+ or CD8+ T cells sorted from blood, collected in a trial of the OX40 agonist ivuxolimab. This clonotype was sampled from an adult with an advanced solid tumor such as melanoma, head and neck, liver or kidney cancer. CDR3 sequence reads: CASSQAAWDLSGNTIYF. The CDR3 nucleotides are TGCGCCAGCAGCCAAGCGGCCTGGGACCTCTCTGGAAACACCATATATTTT.